This TCR beta chain was sequenced during a study of T cell repertoires in cytomegalovirus infection. Study-level information: It was the public TCR beta signatures that indicated both CMV infection and matching HLA type. Study-wide results and caveats: Within the response measured ex vivo, HLA-C-restricted CMV-specific TCR beta clonotypes were dominant. Of the TCR beta families, the public ones yielded a cumulative frequency that identified carriers of CMV plus the relevant HLA.

This clonotype was counted a few times. Antigen specificity is unknown. V gave up 1 base and J gave up 2 bases, with 11 bases separating them. CDR3 size: 14 residues. CDR1 DFQATT and CDR2 SNEGSKA come from the germline V gene (reference sequence). Using its own MiXCR run on the reads, TCRdb lists one record per CDR3 protein. This table holds 700,000 to 850,000 distinct CDR3 sequences, 32% found once. The receptor's source is a human donor in good health (CMV status not recorded). Some clones in this sample may be carry-over from other donors' samples. The V gene is TRBV20-1, the J gene TRBJ1-2; D unresolved. The source was cultured CD8+ T cells from PBMCs, collected from culture after CMV antigen stimulation. DNA of the CDR3: TGCAGTGCTAGAGTGCAGTCGTCGAACTATGGCTACACCTTC. Protein product: CSARVQSSNYGYTF.